This note documents a single T cell receptor (beta chain) sequence. The target antigen is unknown. This entry belongs to a study of cytotoxic CD8 clonotypes in ibrutinib-treated CLL. CDR1 LGHNA and CDR2 YNFKEQ come from the germline V gene. V lost 0 bases and J lost 3, with 15 bases in between. This CDR3 is built from 16 residues. Target depth was 1 in 200,000 to 1 in 1 million T cells, about 10x per clonotype. The table came from immunoSEQ multiplex PCR; TCRdb's copy has only in-frame clones and leaves some out. This sample has roughly 330,000 clones, with about 61% found just once. Whole-study findings and limits: Higher circulating CD8+ T-cell counts strongly accompanied higher baseline clonality, above age-matched healthy donors.

Sequenced material: PBMCs, taken after 36 months of ibrutinib treatment. This receptor was taken from a human donor with chronic lymphocytic leukemia. The chain employs TRBV4-2 and TRBJ2-7; possible D gene TRBD2, 5 bases. DNA of the CDR3: TGTGCCAGCAGCCAAGAAGTGAGAGGGATACTCTACGAGCAGTACTTC. Its protein is CASSQEVRGILYEQYF.